This TCR beta chain was recorded in a study of cytomegalovirus exposure and HLA in healthy donors. On this clone itself: What it binds is not known.

Study-wide findings and caveats: A few chains linked to CMV were shown in vitro to be specific for CMV antigens. Most TCR sequences were rare, but some public TCRs occurred in many donors.

Germline CDR1 is MNHNS and CDR2 is SASEGT. This CDR3 spans 13 amino acids. Deletions cut 6 bases from V and 1 base from J, with 9 bases between. Assay: immunoSEQ multiplex PCR; the TCRdb copy retains only in-frame clones and omits some. In the table there are approximately 90,000 clones, approximately 96% of which are singletons. These donors were members of the roughly 120-subject validation cohort, a group separate from the approximately 680-subject first cohort. Sequencing was performed on PBMCs. The sequence was collected from a man in his late teens or twenties in good health and CMV-seronegative. V is TRBV6-1 and J is TRBJ1-1, with D possibly matching TRBD1 (5 bases). This chain's CDR3 is CASRRGRNTEAFF. The DNA of the CDR3 is TGTGCCAGCAGGCGGGGGAGGAACACTGAAGCTTTCTTT.